The 4 T cell receptor beta chains below were found in one sample sequenced in a study of blood T cell repertoires in COVID-19. Generated by immunoSEQ multiplex PCR, the TCRdb table keeps only in-frame clones and is missing some. This table holds over 250,000 clones, roughly 85% found once. The sample consisted of peripheral blood. Every receptor here comes from a human donor in a cohort sampled during active COVID-19.

This clone was picked up one time. The V and J genes are TRBV28 and TRBJ2-5; 10 nucleotides line up with TRBD2. This CDR3 is built from 16 residues. Germline values: CDR1 MDHEN, CDR2 SYDVKM. J gave up 5 bases and V 6 bases, and 12 bases lay outside the gene matches. The CDR3 loop is CASRLAGSDGRETQYF. CDR3 sequence (DNA): TGTGCCAGCAGACTAGCGGGAAGCGATGGTCGTGAGACCCAGTACTTC.

This clone was detected a few times. The chain joins TRBV5-1 to TRBJ2-1; D might be TRBD2 (5 bases). CDR3 size: 15 residues. CDR1 SGHRS and CDR2 YFSETQ come from the germline V gene. Between the trimmed V and J ends, which lost 0 bases and 4 bases, there was a span of 11 bases. In DNA form, the CDR3 reads TGCGCCAGCAGCTTGGAGTCAGGAGGTTACAATGAGCAGTTCTTC. It encodes CASSLESGGYNEQFF.

The chain uses TRBV5-1 and TRBJ2-7; 14 bases map to TRBD2. This CDR3 has 17 amino acids. Trimming removed 0 bases from V and 5 bases from J; junction bases left unmatched: 7. Germline V gives CDR1 SGHRS, CDR2 YFSETQ. The CDR3 reads CASSLEGTSGSRNEQYF. The DNA for the CDR3 is TGCGCCAGCAGCTTGGAAGGGACTAGCGGGAGTAGAAACGAGCAGTACTTC.

The chain uses TRBV6-6 and TRBJ2-7; 8 nucleotides agree with TRBD2. The V gene's germline CDR1 is MNHNY and CDR2 SVGAGI (reference sequence). V shed 2 bases and J 4 bases; nucleotides not matched to a gene: 7. The length of the CDR3 is 15 residues. The CDR3 region is CASSYAASGSYEQYF. The CDR3 region has the DNA TGTGCCAGCAGTTACGCGGCTAGCGGGTCGTACGAGCAGTACTTC.